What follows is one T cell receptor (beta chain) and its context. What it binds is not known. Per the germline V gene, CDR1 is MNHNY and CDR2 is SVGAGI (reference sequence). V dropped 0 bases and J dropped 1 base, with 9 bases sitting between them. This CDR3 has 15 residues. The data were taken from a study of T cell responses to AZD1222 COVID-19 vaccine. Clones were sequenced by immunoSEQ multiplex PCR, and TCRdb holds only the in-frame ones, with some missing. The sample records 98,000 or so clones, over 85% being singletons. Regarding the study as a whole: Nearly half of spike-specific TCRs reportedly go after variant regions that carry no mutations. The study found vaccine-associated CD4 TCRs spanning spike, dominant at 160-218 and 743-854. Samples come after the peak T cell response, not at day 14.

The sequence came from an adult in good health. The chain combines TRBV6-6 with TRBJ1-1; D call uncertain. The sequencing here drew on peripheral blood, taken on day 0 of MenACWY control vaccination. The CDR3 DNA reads TGTGCCAGCAGTTACTCTAAGGGAGAGAACACTGAAGCTTTCTTT. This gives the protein CASSYSKGENTEAFF.